This T cell receptor beta chain was identified during a study of shared clonotypes between healthy human individuals. This table comes from immunoSEQ multiplex PCR, and its TCRdb copy is limited to in-frame clones, with some not included. The table lists 1.5 million to 2.5 million clones, about 95% of them singletons. Trimming took off 4 bases at V and 2 bases at J, with 6 bases between the two ends. This CDR3 is 13 amino acids long. Germline loops: CDR1 SNHLY, CDR2 FYNNEI. The naive CD8 population came from CD45RO-negative cells selected for CCR7, without terminally differentiated effector memory CD45RA+ cells.

The V call is TRBV2, the J call TRBJ1-3; no definite D call. The material sequenced was naive CD8+ T cells sorted from blood. The receptor comes from a man aged 18 to 29 in good health. CDR3 amino acids: CASSVPAGNTIYF. The DNA for the CDR3 is TGTGCCAGCAGTGTGCCAGCTGGAAACACCATATATTTT.